This TCR beta chain was sequenced for a study of radiotherapy plus CTLA-4 blockade in lung cancer. Study summary: In 18% of patients, objective responses were seen; approximately 34% had disease control.

Germline loops: CDR1 SGHRS, CDR2 YFSETQ. V trimming: 2 bases; J trimming: 3 bases; junction bases outside the gene matches: 5. The CDR3 length is 15 residues. Findings and limits, study-wide: According to reports, early shifts in blood T cell clones, alongside interferon-beta, forecast response most accurately.

Produced via immunoSEQ multiplex PCR; TCRdb's table is partial and in-frame only. The sample lists about 83,000 clones; about 78% were seen once. Chemo-refractory metastatic non-small-cell lung cancer patients received focal radiation with ipilimumab CTLA-4 blockade. Regarding this clone: The antigen is unknown.

The gene calls are TRBV5-1 and TRBJ1-1; 9 bases are a match to TRBD1. This sample comprised peripheral blood, obtained from a patient treated with radiotherapy plus ipilimumab. The TCR sequence derives from a human donor with non-small cell lung cancer who had a partial response to radiotherapy plus ipilimumab. Some clones in this sample may be carry-over from other donors' samples. The CDR3 here is CASSLLQGAYTEAFF. In DNA, the CDR3 is TGCGCCAGCAGCTTATTACAGGGGGCTTACACTGAAGCTTTCTTT.